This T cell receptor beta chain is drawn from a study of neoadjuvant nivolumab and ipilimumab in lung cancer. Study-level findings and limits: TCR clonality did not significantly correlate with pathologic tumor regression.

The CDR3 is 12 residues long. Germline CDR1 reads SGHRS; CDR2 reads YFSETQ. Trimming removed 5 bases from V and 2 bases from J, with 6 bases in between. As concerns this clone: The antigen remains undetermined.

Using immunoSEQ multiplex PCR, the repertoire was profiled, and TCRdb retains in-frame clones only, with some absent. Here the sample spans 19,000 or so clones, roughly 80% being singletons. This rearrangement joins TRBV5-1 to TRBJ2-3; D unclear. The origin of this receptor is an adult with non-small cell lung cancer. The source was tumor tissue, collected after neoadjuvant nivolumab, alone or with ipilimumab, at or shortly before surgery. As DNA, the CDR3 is TGCGCCAGCAGTCCAAACACAGATACGCAGTATTTT. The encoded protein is CASSPNTDTQYF. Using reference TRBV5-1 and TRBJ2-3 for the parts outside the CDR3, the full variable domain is KAGVTQTPRYLIKTRGQQVTLSCSPISGHRSVSWYQQTPGQGLQFLFEYFSETQRNKGNFPGRFSGRQFSNSRSEMNVSTLELGDSALYLCASSPNTDTQYFGPGTRLTVL.